These 29 T cell receptor beta chains originate from one sample sequenced in a study of identical twins. TCRdb re-analysed the 5' RACE reads in MiXCR, keeping a single row per CDR3 protein. The profile shows 350,000 to 500,000 distinct CDR3 sequences, 15% to 20% of them singletons. The sample taken for sequencing was naive T cells sorted from blood. The receptors here all came from a man aged 50 or older in good health.

The gene calls are TRBV11-2 and TRBJ2-1; 12 bases are shared with TRBD2. V shed 1 base and J 8 bases; nucleotides not matched to a gene: 9. CDR1 and CDR2 (germline): SGHAT, FQNNGV. This CDR3 contains 17 residues. The CDR3 bases are TGTGCCAGCAGCTTAGCCCCCGCTAGCGGGGGGGATTATGAGCAGTTCTTC. This gives the protein CASSLAPASGGDYEQFF.

The chain recombines TRBV10-3 with TRBJ2-7; 9 bases agree with TRBD2. The CDR3 spans 15 residues. Losses at the gene ends were 7 bases for V and 1 base for J; bases not matched to a gene: 8. The germline V gene encodes CDR1 ENHRY and CDR2 SYGVKD. The CDR3 spells CAIKTLAGLSYEQYF. Written as DNA, the CDR3 is TGTGCCATCAAAACTCTAGCGGGACTGTCCTACGAGCAGTACTTC.

Many counts were recorded for this clonotype. V and J are TRBV29-1 and TRBJ2-1; D is uncertain. V was trimmed by 0 bases and J by 10 bases, leaving 7 bases between them. This CDR3 contains 11 residues. Germline V lookup: CDR1 SQVTM, CDR2 ANQGSEA. CDR3 DNA: TGCAGCGTTGAAGAGATTTTGGAGCAGTTCTTC. This translates into CSVEEILEQFF.

This clonotype was seen many times. The V and J genes are TRBV6-6 and TRBJ2-7; D is uncertain. With 4 bases removed from V and 2 bases from J, the gap between germline ends came to 6 bases. This CDR3 spans 12 amino acids. The germline V gene has CDR1 MNHNY and CDR2 SVGAGI (reference sequence). The CDR3: CASSSSTYEQYF. CDR3 coding DNA: TGTGCCAGCAGTTCGTCGACCTACGAGCAGTACTTC.

The chain is built from TRBV7-9 and TRBJ2-7; 8 positions agree with TRBD1. This CDR3 is built from 14 residues. The V gene end was trimmed by 5 bases and the J gene end by 6 bases; junction bases not matched to a gene: 9. Germline V lookup: CDR1 SEHNR, CDR2 FQNEAQ (reference sequence). CDR3 DNA: TGTGCCAGCAGCGGGCGGACAGGGTCGGGCGAGCAGTACTTC. It yields the protein CASSGRTGSGEQYF.

This clonotype has just a few counts. This chain connects TRBV20-1 to TRBJ2-1; D is undetermined. Germline V gene data show CDR1 as DFQATT and CDR2 as SNEGSKA (reference sequence). The CDR3 has 11 amino acids. V lost 0 bases and J 8 bases, leaving 5 bases between the germline ends. The CDR3 loop is CSARDNYEQFF. DNA for the CDR3: TGCAGTGCTAGAGATAACTATGAGCAGTTCTTC.

The genes are TRBV4-1 and TRBJ2-1; a possible D gene is TRBD2 (5 bases). Per germline, CDR1 MGHRA and CDR2 YSYEKL. The CDR3 has 14 amino acids. Trimming took 7 bases from V and 4 from J, leaving 14 bases between them. CDR3 coding DNA: TGCGCCAGCAAAAGGCTAGCACTATACAATGAGCAGTTCTTC. It codes for CASKRLALYNEQFF.

This clonotype was seen a handful of times. The chain combines TRBV12-3 or TRBV12-4 with TRBJ1-4; the D is unclear. The CDR3 is 14 amino acids. Trimming took off 1 base at V and 7 bases at J, with 10 bases between the two ends. CDR3 region: CASSLVLEAEKLFF. For the CDR3, the DNA is TGTGCCAGCAGTTTAGTCCTCGAAGCTGAAAAACTGTTTTTT.

V and J are TRBV6-1 and TRBJ1-5; D unresolved. The V end was cut by 5 bases, the J end by 0 bases, with 11 bases between. Germline lookup yields CDR1 MNHNS and CDR2 SASEGT. The CDR3 has 15 amino acids. The CDR3 nucleotides read TGTGCCAGCAGTCGGACGGACTATAGCAATCAGCCCCAGCATTTT. As protein: CASSRTDYSNQPQHF.

This clonotype appeared a few times. This rearrangement joins TRBV20-1 to TRBJ2-2; D is ambiguous. The CDR3 length is 17 residues. Germline CDR1 DFQATT, CDR2 SNEGSKA (reference sequence). Trimming took 4 bases from V and 3 from J, leaving 21 bases between them. CDR3 sequence (DNA): TGCAGTGCTATGGGCGTCCTCCCCGTCTCGTACACCGGGGAGCTGTTTTTT. Translating it yields CSAMGVLPVSYTGELFF.

This clonotype was detected only a few times. The chain recombines TRBV28 with TRBJ2-3; 9 nucleotides agree with TRBD2. Germline lookup yields CDR1 MDHEN and CDR2 SYDVKM. The CDR3 contains 14 residues. After removal of 3 bases from V and 5 bases from J, the junction contained 3 bases not matched to a gene. CDR3 sequence: CASSFSGSQDTQYF. CDR3 nucleotides: TGTGCCAGCAGTTTTAGCGGGAGCCAAGATACGCAGTATTTT.

J is TRBJ1-6 and V is TRBV27, with D perhaps matching TRBD1 (5 bases). Germline loops: CDR1 MNHEY, CDR2 SMNVEV (reference sequence). V was clipped by 8 bases and J by 5 bases, with 13 bases between them. The length of the CDR3 is 14 residues. CDR3 coding DNA: TGTGCCAGCTGGGGGAACAATGATAATTCACCCCTCCACTTT. Protein sequence: CASWGNNDNSPLHF.

This clonotype was observed at least ten times. The chain combines TRBV20-1 with TRBJ2-7, with a weak D call TRBD1 (6 bases). The length of the CDR3 is 15 residues. V was shortened by 0 bases and J by 7 bases, with 19 bases between the two germline ends. In germline, CDR1 is DFQATT, CDR2 SNEGSKA (reference sequence). The CDR3 region is CSARDWQGLLGEQYF. The CDR3 coding sequence is TGCAGTGCTAGAGATTGGCAGGGGCTACTTGGGGAGCAGTACTTC.

This clonotype was observed at least ten times. This chain connects TRBV19 to TRBJ1-1; 7 bases map to TRBD1. V lost 5 bases and J lost 0; bases outside the gene matches: 12. The CDR3 is made up of 17 amino acids. Germline V gene sequence: CDR1 LNHDA, CDR2 SQIVND (reference sequence). CDR3 amino acids: CASSAPGTVPMNTEAFF. In DNA, the CDR3 is TGTGCCAGTAGTGCACCCGGGACAGTCCCCATGAACACTGAAGCTTTCTTT.

This clonotype was observed at least ten times. V usage is TRBV11-1 and J usage is TRBJ2-7; 7 nucleotides line up with TRBD2. After removal of 1 base from V and 2 bases from J, the junction contained 14 bases not matched to a gene. The V gene's germline CDR1 is SGHAT and CDR2 FQDESV (reference sequence). The CDR3 length is 18 residues. The CDR3 region is CASSLVLSPGGLPYEQYF. CDR3 nucleotide sequence: TGTGCCAGCAGCTTAGTCCTGTCTCCGGGAGGTCTTCCCTACGAGCAGTACTTC.

The chain carries TRBV18 and TRBJ2-5; 8 nucleotides line up with TRBD2. The CDR3 consists of 13 residues. The V segment lost 5 bases and the J segment 3 bases; nucleotides outside the gene matches: 2. Germline CDR1 KGHSH, CDR2 LQKENI. CDR3 DNA sequence: TGTGCCAGCTCAAGAGCGGGAGAAGAGACCCAGTACTTC. It is translated as CASSRAGEETQYF.

This clonotype has a single count. The chain combines TRBV6-1 with TRBJ2-2; perhaps D is TRBD1 or TRBD2 (6 bases each). The CDR3 sequence is 14 residues long. The V gene's germline CDR1 is MNHNS and CDR2 SASEGT. Trimming removed 6 bases at V and 2 bases at J, with 10 bases between. The CDR3 reads CASSGGANTGELFF. CDR3 nucleotide sequence: TGTGCCAGCAGCGGGGGCGCAAACACCGGGGAGCTGTTTTTT.

This clonotype has at least ten counts. The rearrangement uses TRBV7-9 and TRBJ2-5, with TRBD1 matching over 8 bases. The CDR3 runs to 15 residues. J lost 4 bases, V lost 1 base, and 5 bases had no gene match. Germline CDR1 SEHNR, CDR2 FQNEAQ (reference sequence). The CDR3 reads CASSLVDRAGETQYF. CDR3 bases: TGTGCCAGCAGCTTAGTGGACAGGGCTGGAGAGACCCAGTACTTC.

The chain recombines TRBV7-7 with TRBJ2-5; TRBD1 aligns across 7 bases. This CDR3 has 17 residues. The J segment lost 2 bases and the V segment lost 5 bases, leaving 14 bases of the junction unmatched. Germline-derived CDR1 and CDR2 are SSHAT and FNYEAQ (reference sequence). The CDR3 nucleotides read TGTGCCAGCAGCCCCGGGGACAGCCGCACCCTACAAGAGACCCAGTACTTC. It specifies CASSPGDSRTLQETQYF.

This clonotype was observed a handful of times. V is TRBV15 and J is TRBJ2-5; D call uncertain. This CDR3 is 15 amino acids long. The germline V gene encodes CDR1 LNHNV and CDR2 YYDKDF (reference sequence). V was trimmed by 3 bases and J by 1 base, leaving 12 bases between them. Here the CDR3 DNA reads TGTGCCACCAGCAGGAATAGGGAACCCCAAGAGACCCAGTACTTC. The encoded protein is CATSRNREPQETQYF.

The chain employs TRBV7-2 and TRBJ2-1, with no clear D. Per germline, CDR1 SGHTA and CDR2 FQGNSA. V was pared by 3 bases and J by 0 bases, with 12 bases between. CDR3 length equals 16 residues. Here the CDR3 reads CASSLMGLRSYNEQFF. The CDR3 DNA sequence: TGTGCCAGCAGCTTGATGGGCCTTCGCTCCTACAATGAGCAGTTCTTC. Looking up the rest from reference TRBV7-2 and TRBJ2-1 gives the full variable domain: GAGVSQSPSNKVTEKGKDVELRCDPISGHTALYWYRQSLGQGLEFLIYFQGNSAPDKSGLPSDRFSAERTGGSVSTLTIQRTQQEDSAVYLCASSLMGLRSYNEQFFGPGTRLTVL.

This chain connects TRBV2 to TRBJ2-1; possibly TRBD1 for D (6 bases). The CDR3 covers 14 residues. Germline V gene sequence: CDR1 SNHLY, CDR2 FYNNEI. Trimming removed 8 bases at V and 7 bases at J, with 18 bases between. The CDR3 reads CASPPARGGNEQFF. CDR3 sequence (DNA): TGTGCCAGCCCTCCTGCTAGAGGGGGTAATGAGCAGTTCTTC.

J is TRBJ1-1 and V is TRBV28; tentative D call: TRBD1 (6 bases). The CDR3 length is 14 residues. Germline V lookup: CDR1 MDHEN, CDR2 SYDVKM. Trimming left V 3 bases short and J 1 base short, with 9 bases between. The CDR3 DNA follows: TGTGCCAGCAGTTTTAGGGGGGAGAACACTGAAGCTTTCTTT. Translating it yields CASSFRGENTEAFF.

The rearrangement links TRBV20-1 to TRBJ2-1; D not resolved. The CDR3 length is 14 residues. The ends were cut back, 1 base at V and 9 bases at J, with 16 bases in the middle. Looked up from germline, CDR1 is DFQATT and CDR2 is SNEGSKA (reference sequence). CDR3 sequence (DNA): TGCAGTGCTAGAGGGGTTAATAGAGGCGGTGAGCAGTTCTTC. This gives the protein CSARGVNRGGEQFF.

The V call is TRBV20-1, the J call TRBJ2-7; D is tentatively TRBD1 or TRBD2 (6 bases each). Germline CDR1 DFQATT, CDR2 SNEGSKA (reference sequence). V was cut by 2 bases and J by 3 bases, with 17 bases left in between. The CDR3 contains 15 residues. CDR3 nucleotides: TGCAGTGCTAGAAAGGGGGGCAGGGAGGTCTACGAGCAGTACTTC. Protein: CSARKGGREVYEQYF.

This clonotype was found many times. The chain is built from TRBV24-1 and TRBJ2-3; TRBD2 might be the D (6 bases). Looked up from germline, CDR1 is KGHDR and CDR2 is SFDVKD. The CDR3 loop spans 15 amino acids. V lost 4 bases and J lost 9, with 19 bases in between. In DNA, the CDR3 is TGTGCCACCAGTGACCGAGAAAGAGCAGGGAGGACGCAGTATTTT. It yields the protein CATSDRERAGRTQYF.

The table lists this clonotype with many counts. V is TRBV12-3 or TRBV12-4 and J is TRBJ2-7; D perhaps matches TRBD1 (6 bases). V lost 6 bases and J 1 base, leaving 13 bases between the germline ends. The CDR3 has 14 amino acids. For the CDR3, the DNA is TGTGCCAGCAGGGCCGGGACACCTTCCTACGAGCAGTACTTC. Amino acid sequence: CASRAGTPSYEQYF.

The chain joins TRBV28 to TRBJ2-2; D perhaps matches TRBD1 (6 bases). Germline V gene lookup returns CDR1 MDHEN and CDR2 SYDVKM. Trimming removed 6 bases from V and 7 bases from J, with 12 bases in between. This CDR3 spans 13 amino acids. The CDR3 DNA is TGTGCCAGCAGACAGGGAAACGGCGGGGAGCTGTTTTTT. It codes for CASRQGNGGELFF.

This sequence joins TRBV28 and TRBJ2-3; tentative D call: TRBD1 (6 bases). From germline, CDR1 is MDHEN and CDR2 SYDVKM. V was trimmed by 9 bases and J by 2 bases, leaving 9 bases between them. This CDR3 region has 12 residues. CDR3 protein: CASGGLTDTQYF. In DNA, the CDR3 is TGTGCCAGTGGGGGCCTCACAGATACGCAGTATTTT. The complete variable domain, with remaining parts taken from reference TRBV28 and TRBJ2-3, reads DVKVTQSSRYLVKRTGEKVFLECVQDMDHENMFWYRQDPGLGLRLIYFSYDVKMKEKGDIPEGYSVSREKKERFSLILESASTNQTSMYLCASGGLTDTQYFGPGTRLTVL.